This TCR beta chain derives from a study of T cells expressing NK-cell markers (dated by TCRdb to 2020 to 2021). Looking at the study overall: TCR beta-chain repertoires were profiled in sorted CD3+CD56+NKG2C+, CD3+CD56+NKG2C- and CD3+CD56-NKG2C+ T-cell subsets from eight donors. Seven of the eight sequenced donors were HCMV-seropositive and one was HCMV-seronegative. Randomly selected healthy volunteers, three men and five women, were used as the eight sequenced donors. The libraries were sequenced on Illumina HiSeq 2000/2500, MiSeq or NextSeq, producing 2 x 150 bp reads. The investigation overall reported the following: Whether the expanded NKG2C-expressing T cell clones were specific for HCMV antigens remained unclear. Those dominant clonotypes were again the most abundant among CD3+CD56-NKG2C+ cells in several donors, at about 25-60.1%. For more than 5 donors, the dominant CD3+CD56+NKG2C+ clonotypes were among the top 10 CD8+ clonotypes and accounted for roughly 1.0-8% of CD8+ T cells.

A commercial ELISA kit detecting HCMV-specific IgG in serum was used to determine HCMV serostatus. Ficoll density gradient centrifugation was used to isolate peripheral blood mononuclear cells from blood. The CDR3 numbers 14 residues from cysteine through phenylalanine. Only the protein is available. Concerning this clonotype itself: It lacks a known antigen.

Sequencing instrument: Illumina HiSeq 2000. TCR beta cDNA libraries were prepared using 5'RACE template switching, which introduced a universal primer site and unique molecular identifiers. cDNA synthesis was primed from the TCR beta constant segment, followed by two successive PCR amplification steps. The study's processing was this. MIGEC was used to demultiplex reads and group the reads by UMI, and MiTCR was used to assemble and quantify clonotypes. To exclude erroneous sequences, only TCR cDNA sequences supported by at least two reads were retained. The tcR package was used for downstream repertoire analysis, with clonotypes matched between fractions based on CDR3 nucleotide sequence plus V segment. Antigen specificity was annotated against VDJdb with VDJmatch, allowing one amino acid substitution in CDR3. Each entry corresponds to one CDR3 protein sequence from reads that TCRdb reprocessed, and DNA is not given. TCRdb, not the authors, supplied the V and J calls. The sample table includes some 340,000 distinct CDR3 sequences. Clones ranked in the top ten supply around 5% of the sample.

This receptor was taken from a man aged 18-75 years in good health. The chain is encoded by TRBV12-3 or TRBV12-4 joined to TRBJ1-5; TCRdb picks TRBD1, but there is no DNA to check that call. Sequenced input: blood T cells: a sorted CD56 or NKG2C T cell subset, CD4+ or CD8+ T cells, or bulk PBMC T cells (not recorded which). The CDR3 corresponds to CASSFRTGNQPQHF.